The 4 T cell receptor beta chains below come from one sample, sequenced in a study of control samples from healthy donors and cancer patients (dated by TCRdb to 2018 to 2020). Receptors were amplified or captured by the immunoSEQ multiplex PCR assay. The source is immuneACCESS, and TCRdb retained only in-frame sequences with V and J called. Part of the clones is not carried over; for the studies checked, unresolved V genes explain less than half of this, and the remainder is unexplained. This sample is represented by over 85,000 clones; roughly 90% of them were singletons. Together, the top ten hold less than 4% of the sample. The sample taken for sequencing was PBMCs. The receptor source for this set is a woman aged 55 to 70 with lung cancer.

The chain links TRBV6-5 to TRBJ1-1; 8 nucleotides agree with TRBD1. V dropped 4 bases and J dropped 3; count of bases not matched to a gene: 10. The CDR3 has 16 amino acids. Germline V lookup: CDR1 MNHEY, CDR2 SVGAGI. The CDR3 DNA is TGTGCCAGCAGTTTTTCGGACAGGGCCTTCTACACTGAAGCTTTCTTT. Amino acids: CASSFSDRAFYTEAFF.

J is TRBJ1-5 and V is TRBV19; D gene uncertain. Deletions cut 5 bases from V and 5 bases from J, with 10 bases between. The CDR3 is 13 amino acids. Germline V CDR1 and CDR2: LNHDA, SQIVND (reference sequence). As DNA, the CDR3 is TGTGCCAGTAGTCTAAGGGAGGATCAGCCCCAGCATTTT. Amino acid sequence: CASSLREDQPQHF.

The gene calls are TRBV5-1 and TRBJ2-1, with 11 bases fitting TRBD2. Germline CDR1 SGHRS, CDR2 YFSETQ. V shed 7 bases and J 10 bases; nucleotides not matched to a gene: 7. The CDR3 covers 13 residues. CDR3 bases: TGCGCCAGCGGTAGCGGGAGGGCCCGGGAGCAGTTCTTC. Translation: CASGSGRAREQFF.

This sequence joins TRBV5-6 and TRBJ2-7; D is possibly TRBD1 (5 bases). This CDR3 contains 13 residues. Germline assignment: CDR1 SGHDT and CDR2 YYEEEE. Trimming removed 4 bases from V and 6 bases from J, with 14 bases in between. As DNA, the CDR3 is TGTGCCAGCAGCCGAACCAGGGCCGGCGAGCAGTACTTC. Residues: CASSRTRAGEQYF.